The 7 T cell receptor beta chains given below trace back to one sample, sequenced in a study of beta chain features in type 1 diabetes. Every isolated RNA sample was fully reverse transcribed, so sequencing captured expressed TCRB transcripts. Profiling relied on immunoSEQ multiplex PCR, and the TCRdb table lists in-frame clones only, not all of them. The repertoire holds 860,000 or so clones, with roughly 17% as singletons. Sequenced input: naive CD4+ T cells from blood. The origin of the receptors is a woman aged 18-29 years in good health.

This clone was detected only a few times. The rearrangement joins TRBV18 to TRBJ2-3, with D tentatively TRBD1 (6 bases). CDR3 length: 13 amino acids. The germline gives CDR1 KGHSH, CDR2 LQKENI. V lost 2 bases, J lost 11 bases, and 14 bases lay in between. CDR3 residues: CASSPKGDTGQYF. DNA for the CDR3: TGTGCCAGCTCACCAAAGGGGGATACTGGGCAGTATTTT.

The CDR3 here is CASSSRDYRTDTQYF. The CDR3 DNA sequence: TGTGCCAGCAGTTCCCGGGACTACCGCACAGATACGCAGTATTTT. This chain connects TRBV27 to TRBJ2-3; TRBD2 agrees at 7 bases. The CDR3 covers 15 residues. Trimming at V came to 4 bases and at J to 1 base, leaving 5 bases not matched to a gene. The germline CDR1 and CDR2 sequences are MNHEY and SMNVEV (reference sequence).

The CDR3 loop reads CASRPPGQGSYEQYF. In nucleotides, the CDR3 is TGTGCCAGCAGACCTCCGGGACAGGGTTCCTACGAGCAGTACTTC. This sequence joins TRBV6-6 and TRBJ2-7, with 9 bases matching TRBD1. Germline values: CDR1 MNHNY, CDR2 SVGAGI (reference sequence). CDR3 length equals 15 residues. V was clipped by 6 bases and J by 1 base; unmatched bases: 7.

There are a few counts of this clone. The chain links TRBV27 to TRBJ2-1, with 10 bases lining up with TRBD2. Germline CDR1 is MNHEY and CDR2 is SMNVEV (reference sequence). The CDR3 runs 16 residues. V was clipped by 6 bases and J by 14 bases; unmatched bases: 19. The CDR3 DNA reads TGTGCCAGCAGCCACACCGGGACTAGCGCCACAGCGGGGAAGTTCTTC. This codes for CASSHTGTSATAGKFF.

The chain couples TRBV7-2 to TRBJ2-6; D is possibly TRBD2 (5 bases). This CDR3 contains 19 residues. Germline CDR1 SGHTA, CDR2 FQGNSA. Trimming shortened V by 0 bases and J by 0 bases, and 15 bases separated the two germline ends. This CDR3 is CASSLASGSPSSGANVLTF. The CDR3 DNA is TGTGCCAGCAGCTTAGCAAGTGGGAGCCCGTCCTCTGGGGCCAACGTCCTGACTTTC.

This chain links TRBV28 with TRBJ1-2; 8 bases are a match to TRBD1. Germline V gene data show CDR1 as MDHEN and CDR2 as SYDVKM. The ends lost 4 bases at V and 7 bases at J; junction bases unmatched: 8. The CDR3 loop spans 14 amino acids. In DNA form, the CDR3 reads TGTGCCAGCAGTTACGACAGGGGAGGTATTGGCTACACCTTC. Its protein is CASSYDRGGIGYTF.

This chain joins TRBV5-6 and TRBJ1-2; D remains unclear. This CDR3 has 13 residues. Germline CDR1 reads SGHDT; CDR2 reads YYEEEE. Trimming shortened V by 1 base and J by 7 bases, and 11 bases separated the two germline ends. The CDR3 protein is CASSLFQVGGYTF. The CDR3 DNA sequence: TGTGCCAGCAGCTTGTTCCAGGTTGGTGGCTACACCTTC.